In this sample, the clone carrying this TCR beta chain turned up a few times. This sample is part of a study of shared clonotypes between healthy human individuals. TCRdb's copy holds only in-frame clones and misses some; the assay was immunoSEQ multiplex PCR. There are millions of clones in the sample; over 85% occur only once, and around 0.4% lies in the top ten. The V gene's germline CDR1 is SNHLY and CDR2 FYNNEI. V lost 8 bases, J lost 1 base, and 14 bases lay in between. The CDR3 sequence is 14 residues long. The TCR originated in a man between 18 and 29 years old in good health. Some clones in this sample may be carry-over from other donors' samples. The sample taken for sequencing was naive CD4+ T cells from PBMCs. Subset here: CD45RA+ positively selected. The rearrangement links TRBV2 to TRBJ1-2; D not certain. CDR3 sequence (DNA): TGTGCCAGCTCCTCGGAGGGTATTAACTATGGCTACACCTTC. The encoded protein is CASSSEGINYGYTF.